A selection of T cell receptor beta chains follows, all from one sample in a study of blood T cell repertoires in COVID-19. Repertoires were generated with immunoSEQ multiplex PCR, while TCRdb's copy carries only in-frame clones and drops some. The sample shows nearly 25,000 clones, around 83% of them seen only once. The sequencing sample was made of peripheral blood. These TCRs come from a human donor in a cohort sampled during active COVID-19. CDR3s include the opening cysteine and the closing phenylalanine or tryptophan. The D gene is left open where the match is weak. Some rows mark clone size as missing; the rest say once, few, many or name a class of expanded clone.

J	size	V	D	DNA	CDR3
TRBJ1-1	NA	TRBV18	NA	TGTGCCAGCTCGATCGGGGGGTCGAACACTGAAGCTTTCTTT	CASSIGGSNTEAFF
TRBJ1-5	NA	TRBV9	NA	TGTGCCAGCAGCGTAGGGTCGGGGGGCAATCAGCCCCAGCATTTT	CASSVGSGGNQPQHF
TRBJ2-1	NA	TRBV29-1	TRBD2	TGCAGCGTTGCCACGCCTAGCGGGAGGCGGAATGAGCAGTTCTTC	CSVATPSGRRNEQFF
TRBJ2-1	NA	TRBV7-3	NA	TGTGCCAGCAGCGAGAGCTCCTACAATGAGCAGTTCTTC	CASSESSYNEQFF
TRBJ1-4	NA	TRBV7-2	NA	TGTGCCAGCAGCTTAGGGGGCGGGGGTGGTGAAAAACTGTTTTTT	CASSLGGGGGEKLFF
TRBJ1-5	NA	TRBV19	NA	TGTGCCAGTATGTCAATCCAGGTAGGCAATCAGCCCCAGCATTTT	CASMSIQVGNQPQHF
TRBJ2-1	few	TRBV5-3	TRBD2	TGTGCCAGGCCACTAGCGGGGGGCCCAAAGGGGCAGTTCTTC	CARPLAGGPKGQFF
TRBJ2-3	NA	TRBV7-2	NA	TGTGCCAGCAGCGCGGGGCCCGGGAATACGCAGTATTTT	CASSAGPGNTQYF
TRBJ2-3	NA	TRBV25-1	TRBD2	TGTGCCAGCACCACTAGCGTCGCTAGCGGTACCACAGATACGCAGTATTTT	CASTTSVASGTTDTQYF
TRBJ2-1	NA	TRBV25-1	TRBD2	TGTGCCAGCAGTGAAGAAGCGGGAGGGTACAATGAGCAGTTCTTC	CASSEEAGGYNEQFF
TRBJ2-7	few	TRBV7-9	TRBD2	TGTGCCAGCAGCTTATCGTCGACTAGCGGGTTCTACGAGCAGTACTTC	CASSLSSTSGFYEQYF
TRBJ1-4	once	TRBV6-2/TRBV6-3	NA	TGTGCCAGCAGTTACCTTGAAAAACTGTTTTTT	CASSYLEKLFF
TRBJ2-5	NA	TRBV7-9	NA	TGTGCCAGCAGCTTACCGCAGATACGGACAATGGGAGAGACCCAGTACTTC	CASSLPQIRTMGETQYF
TRBJ2-3	NA	TRBV4-2	TRBD2	TGTGCCAGCAGCCCTTACCTATCGACTAGCGGGGGCGCGGATACGCAGTATTTT	CASSPYLSTSGGADTQYF
TRBJ2-1	NA	TRBV6-2/TRBV6-3	TRBD1	TGTGCCAGCAGCTCCGGGACAGGGACCTACAATGAGCAGTTCTTC	CASSSGTGTYNEQFF
TRBJ1-1	NA	TRBV4-3	TRBD1	TGCGCCAGCAGCCGGGACAGTGGGAACACTGAAGCTTTCTTT	CASSRDSGNTEAFF
TRBJ2-1	NA	TRBV5-6	NA	TGTGCCAGCAGCTTAGTGGGGGCCCTCTACAATGAGCAGTTCTTC	CASSLVGALYNEQFF
TRBJ2-4	NA	TRBV4-2	NA	TGTGCCAGCAGCCAAGATCGGTCGGTGGCGGGAAGCAAAAACATTCAGTACTTC	CASSQDRSVAGSKNIQYF
TRBJ2-3	NA	TRBV4-3	TRBD2	TGCGCCAGCAGCCAAGATCGGACGGGAGGGTCCTCCAGCACAGATACGCAGTATTTT	CASSQDRTGGSSSTDTQYF
TRBJ2-7	NA	TRBV19	NA	TGTGCCAGTAGTATCGGGAGAGCATACGAGCAGTACTTC	CASSIGRAYEQYF
TRBJ1-1	NA	TRBV18	NA	TGTGCCAGCTCACCACCCGCAGGGCAAAGAACTGAAGCTTTCTTT	CASSPPAGQRTEAFF
TRBJ1-1	NA	TRBV5-1	TRBD1	TGCGCCAGCACCCTCAGGGGGGCAGGGGCCGTCGAGAACACTGAAGCTTTCTTT	CASTLRGAGAVENTEAFF
TRBJ1-2	NA	TRBV9	NA	TGTGCCAGCAGCTCAAATATATTGGAGGGGCGACACTATGGCTACACCTTC	CASSSNILEGRHYGYTF
TRBJ1-5	NA	TRBV27	TRBD1	TGTGCCAGCAGTTTATCCGGACAGGGGACAAATCAGCCCCAGCATTTT	CASSLSGQGTNQPQHF
TRBJ2-1	NA	TRBV9	NA	TGTGCCAGCAGCCAGGGGGGACATGAGCAGTTCTTC	CASSQGGHEQFF
TRBJ1-1	NA	TRBV6-2/TRBV6-3	NA	TGTGCCAGCAGTCGGGGGAACACTGAAGCTTTCTTT	CASSRGNTEAFF
TRBJ1-1	NA	TRBV10-3	TRBD1	TGTGCCGCACGGACAGGGGGTAACACTGAAGCTTTCTTT	CAARTGGNTEAFF